This T cell receptor (beta chain) was obtained from a study of vaccination effects on CD4 cells after COVID-19. Across the whole study: Vaccine administered to participants consisted of two doses of either BNT162b2 or mRNA-1273.

Study-level results: Clones of infection and vaccine origin contracted markedly late after vaccination.

Assay used: immunoSEQ multiplex PCR; TCRdb lists only in-frame clones, some missing. The sample shows tens of thousands of clones, approximately 75% of them seen only once. The CDR3 consists of 15 residues. In germline, CDR1 is SGHNT, CDR2 YYREEE (reference sequence). Trimming shortened V by 4 bases and J by 4 bases, and 12 bases separated the two germline ends. Comments on this clone: As yet, its antigen is unknown.

ViraFEST used viral peptide pools to expand antigen-specific CD4+ T cells before sequencing. Following 10 days of culture, CD4+ T cells were isolated. Previously uninfected by SARS-CoV-2, the vaccine recipients also showed negative nucleocapsid antibodies. It was with about 10 IU/ml IL-2 and around 10 ug/ml peptides that around 1.9 million PBMC per well were cultured. Each culture had half its medium swapped for IL-2 medium on days 3 and 7. Sequenced material: CD4+ T cells from PBMCs cultured with HCoV-NL63 spike peptides, taken before COVID-19 vaccination. The receptor's source is a human donor who received a COVID-19 vaccine. The J gene is TRBJ1-6, the V gene TRBV5-4; D not resolved. This chain's CDR3 is CASSLSQGYNSPLHF. CDR3 coding DNA: TGTGCCAGCAGCCTCTCTCAAGGGTATAATTCACCCCTCCACTTT.